This entry concerns a single T cell receptor (beta chain). This clone was detected only a few times. Its antigen target is currently unknown. Per-base qualities were not stored, and no clone one base away is much larger. Each collaborating institution followed its own protocols to collect whole blood in K2EDTA tubes. Collaborator samples were shipped for TCRbeta analysis as frozen whole blood, isolated PBMCs, or DNA extracted from either sample type. This entry is derived from a study of blood T cell repertoires in COVID-19 (dated by TCRdb to the early 2020s). The study in broad terms: Samples from collaborators originated in the United States, Italy and Spain and spanned both the acute and convalescent phases of COVID-19. Samples were obtained from the ongoing ImmuneRACE study (first 160 participants) and from over 1,000 subjects provided by 6 global collaborators. Nearly every sample came with metadata listing a de-identified subject ID, COVID-19 status, age in years and sex. The repertoires were released in a freely available public database intended as a resource for research on the immune response to SARS-CoV-2. Deeply sampled blood TCRbeta repertoires from subjects exposed to, actively infected with, or recovered from COVID-19 were included in the dataset. The prospective study material was composed of cDNA or gDNA derived from T cells, B-cell-depleted T cells, or PBMCs. Where HLA class I and class II types were available, the types were taken from metadata supplied by the sample provider, not from assay-based typing. What the work shows at the level of the full study, not this receptor alone: The quantity of clinical and demographic metadata differed by source and by participant and was supplied without curation.

TCRbeta CDR3 regions were amplified from genomic DNA using the immunoSEQ Assay, a bias-controlled multiplex PCR. On the study's bioinformatics: Nucleated cell counts per sample were estimated from amplification of reference gene primers within the assay. To quantify the absolute abundance of each unique TCRbeta CDR3 rearrangement, sequence reads were collapsed and filtered. Productive Simpson clonality was computed per sample as the square root of Simpson's diversity index over productive rearrangements. Imported from immuneACCESS, the table was reduced by TCRdb to in-frame sequences with V and J called. These copies leave out some clones; in studies compared against another copy, an unresolved V gene accounts for under half, and the cause of the remainder is not known. The V and J calls and clone size come from that table; D and trimming were worked out from the DNA. Recorded for this sample are some 43,000 clones; 84% of them occurred a single time. Less than 4.5% of the sample is held by the ten biggest clonotypes.

From the cysteine through the phenylalanine, the CDR3 covers 18 amino acids. The DNA shown is the 54-base CDR3, in frame from base 1. The germline V end is reduced by 4 bases and the J end by 1 base; junction bases left unmatched: 16. Taken from the germline V gene (reference sequence), the CDR1 and CDR2 loops are SGHNT and YYREEE. The material sequenced was peripheral blood. The TCR comes from a man aged 45-65 years with active COVID-19. This chain is built from TRBV5-4 and TRBJ1-1, with 7 bases aligning to TRBD1. The CDR3: CASSHGMVNRGTNTEAFF. The sequenced DNA: TGTGCCAGCAGCCATGGTATGGTGAACAGGGGAACGAACACTGAAGCTTTCTTT.